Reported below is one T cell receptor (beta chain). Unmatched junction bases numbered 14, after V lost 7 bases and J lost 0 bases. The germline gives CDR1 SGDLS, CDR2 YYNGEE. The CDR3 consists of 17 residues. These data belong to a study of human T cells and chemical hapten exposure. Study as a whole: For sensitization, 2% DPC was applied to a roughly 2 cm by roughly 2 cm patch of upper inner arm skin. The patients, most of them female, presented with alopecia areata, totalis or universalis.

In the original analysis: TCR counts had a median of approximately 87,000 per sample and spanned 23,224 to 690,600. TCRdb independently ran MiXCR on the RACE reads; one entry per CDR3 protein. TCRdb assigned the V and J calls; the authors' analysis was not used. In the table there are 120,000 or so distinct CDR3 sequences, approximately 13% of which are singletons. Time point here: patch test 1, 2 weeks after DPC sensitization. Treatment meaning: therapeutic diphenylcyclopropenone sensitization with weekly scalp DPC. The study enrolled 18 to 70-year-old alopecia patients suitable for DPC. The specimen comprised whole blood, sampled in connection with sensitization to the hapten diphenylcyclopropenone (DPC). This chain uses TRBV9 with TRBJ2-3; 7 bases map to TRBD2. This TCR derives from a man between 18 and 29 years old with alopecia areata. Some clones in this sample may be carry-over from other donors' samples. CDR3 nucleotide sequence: TGTGCCAGCGCCCTGGCGGGGGACCACTCTAGCACAGATACGCAGTATTTT. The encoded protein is CASALAGDHSSTDTQYF.